The clone carrying this T cell receptor beta chain appeared once. The CDR3 has 11 amino acids. The germline V gene has CDR1 SGHDT and CDR2 YYEEEE. V was shortened by 3 bases and J by 9 bases, with 7 bases between the two germline ends. In TCRdb, the RT-PCR reads were re-called with MiXCR into one record per CDR3 protein. The profile shows hundreds of thousands of distinct CDR3 sequences, approximately 15% of them singletons. The origin of this receptor is a female donor in good health, serving as a healthy control. The sample taken for sequencing was memory CD4+ T cells from blood. J is TRBJ2-1 and V is TRBV5-6; the D gene is possibly TRBD1 (5 bases). The CDR3 DNA follows: TGTGCCAGCAGCTGGGGCGTTGAGCAGTTCTTC. It codes for CASSWGVEQFF.